This TCR beta chain was profiled in a study of CXCR3-negative and CXCR3-positive naive CD8 T cells. Study-level results: It was found that naive subsets had comparable surface CD5, and TCR strength was inferred from TRB CDR3 properties.

The libraries of TRB cDNA were prepared using 5' RACE with UMI labels. From its re-call of the 5' RACE reads, TCRdb lists each CDR3 protein once, without DNA. The table counts 45,000 to 70,000 distinct CDR3 sequences; roughly a quarter lies in the top ten. CDR1 and CDR2 (germline): WNHNN, SYGVQD (reference sequence). CDR3 length: 14 amino acids. Worth noting for this clonotype: Its matching antigen is unknown.

The sequenced material came from memory CD8+ T cells from blood. This sequence was found in a human donor in good health. Some clones in this sample may be carry-over from other donors' samples. The chain joins TRBV10-1 to TRBJ2-5; TCRdb selects TRBD1, and the lack of DNA leaves this call unchecked. The CDR3 protein is CARSESRGQETQYF.